The source of this T cell receptor (beta chain) is a study of cytomegalovirus exposure and HLA in healthy donors. Amplification used 60 Vbeta primers and 13 Jbeta primers. Clones were read by immunoSEQ multiplex PCR, and TCRdb kept only the in-frame ones, dropping some. This table holds 120,000 to 150,000 clones, around 82% found once. The study, taken as a whole, reports: In a later analysis, productive TCRs from donors in an Asian-associated ancestry cluster reportedly carried fewer N-insertions than the cohort mean.

With respect to this clone: Its target is not known.

The sequenced sample was PBMCs. The TCR was taken from a middle-aged woman in good health and CMV-seropositive.

This CDR3 reads CASSQRVAGEGDVAKNIQYF. In DNA form, the CDR3 reads TGCGCCAGCAGTCAGCGGGTCGCGGGAGAGGGGGATGTAGCCAAAAACATTCAGTACTTC. The V and J genes are TRBV23-1 and TRBJ2-4; perhaps TRBD2 as D (7 bases). TRBV23-1 is designated an ORF whose function remains uncertain. This CDR3 contains 20 residues. V was trimmed by 3 bases and J by 0 bases, leaving 24 bases between them.